This T cell receptor (beta chain) came from a study of PD-L1 blockade in urothelial cancer. The CDR3 spans 14 residues. Germline loops: CDR1 SGHDT, CDR2 YYEEEE. V was cut by 4 bases and J by 8 bases, with 18 bases left in between. Using immunoSEQ multiplex PCR, the repertoire was profiled, and TCRdb retains in-frame clones only, with some absent. The sample has some 71,000 clones, over 80% seen once. Time point in this sample: pretreatment peripheral blood. The sequenced sample was PBMCs, obtained around atezolizumab (anti-PD-L1) treatment. The receptor was isolated from a man between 40 and 49 years old with urothelial cancer. The chain couples TRBV5-6 to TRBJ1-2; TRBD1 might be the D (5 bases). The CDR3 DNA follows: TGTGCCAGCAGCCTCCCTCAGACAGATCTAGGCTACACCTTC. Translating gives CASSLPQTDLGYTF.